The T cell receptor (beta chain) described here comes from a study of OX40 agonist ivuxolimab in advanced cancers. Study findings and constraints: Antigen specificity remained undetermined for the expanded peripheral T cells.

Using immunoSEQ multiplex PCR, the repertoire was profiled, and TCRdb retains in-frame clones only, with some absent. The sample lists about 70,000 clones; 70% to 90% were seen once. CDR3 length equals 15 residues. CDR1 is ENHRY and CDR2 is SYGVKD in the germline V gene. V was pared by 4 bases and J by 5 bases, with 14 bases between. About this clone: The antigen remains unidentified.

This chain uses TRBV10-3 with TRBJ2-2; maybe TRBD1 (5 bases). The sample here was CD4+ or CD8+ T cells sorted from blood, taken in a trial of the OX40 agonist ivuxolimab. The receptor was isolated from an adult with an advanced solid tumor such as melanoma, head and neck, liver or kidney cancer. CDR3 DNA: TGTGCCATCAGTGCTAGGGGCCCGCCAACCGGGGAGCTGTTTTTT. Translated, it gives CAISARGPPTGELFF.